A single sample is the source of the 2 T cell receptor beta chains below, sequenced in a study of blood T cell repertoires in COVID-19. This table comes from immunoSEQ multiplex PCR, and its TCRdb copy is limited to in-frame clones, with some not included. This sample has fewer than 200,000 clones, with roughly nine tenths found just once. The sequenced sample consisted of peripheral blood. Receptors originate from a man younger than 35 who had recovered from COVID-19.

The chain has TRBV19 and TRBJ1-2; TRBD1 aligns across 7 bases. The CDR3 runs to 14 residues. V was clipped by 3 bases and J by 4 bases; unmatched bases: 5. Germline V lookup: CDR1 LNHDA, CDR2 SQIVND (reference sequence). In DNA, the CDR3 is TGTGCCAGTAGTATCCAAGGGGGCCTCTATGGCTACACCTTC. Amino acids: CASSIQGGLYGYTF.

CDR3 sequence: CASSPGANEKLFF. CDR3 nucleotide sequence: TGTGCCAGCTCGCCAGGGGCCAATGAAAAACTGTTTTTT. This rearrangement joins TRBV18 to TRBJ1-4; a possible D gene is TRBD1 (6 bases). The germline V gene encodes CDR1 KGHSH and CDR2 LQKENI. V was trimmed by 6 bases and J by 5 bases, leaving 10 bases between them. This CDR3 has 13 residues.